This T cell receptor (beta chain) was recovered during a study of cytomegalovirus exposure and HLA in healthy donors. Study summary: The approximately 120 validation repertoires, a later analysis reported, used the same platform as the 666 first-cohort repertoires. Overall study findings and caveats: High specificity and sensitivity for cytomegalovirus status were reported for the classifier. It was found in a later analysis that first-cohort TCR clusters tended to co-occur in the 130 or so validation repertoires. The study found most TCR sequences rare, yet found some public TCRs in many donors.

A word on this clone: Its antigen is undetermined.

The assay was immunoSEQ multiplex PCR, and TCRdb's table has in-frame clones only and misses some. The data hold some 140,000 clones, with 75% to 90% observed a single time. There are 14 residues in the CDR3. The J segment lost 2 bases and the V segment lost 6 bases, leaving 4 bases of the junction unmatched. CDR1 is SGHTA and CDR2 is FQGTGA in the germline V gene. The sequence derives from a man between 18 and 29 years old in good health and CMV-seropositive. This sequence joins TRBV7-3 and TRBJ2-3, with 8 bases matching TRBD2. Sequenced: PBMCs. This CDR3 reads CASRPSGYTDTQYF. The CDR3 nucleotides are TGTGCCAGCAGACCTAGCGGGTACACAGATACGCAGTATTTT.